This is a list of T cell receptor beta chains from one sample in a study of cytomegalovirus exposure and HLA in healthy donors. Method: immunoSEQ multiplex PCR; TCRdb's copy keeps in-frame clones and lacks some. The sample carries 150,000 or so clones, almost 80% recorded once. The sequenced material came from PBMCs. The receptors shown here come from a man aged 50-60 years in good health and CMV-seropositive. The conserved cysteine and the conserved F or W are not part of the CDR3 here. Clone size appears in some rows only: once, few, many, or a class for an expanded clone.

V	length	J	size	CDR3
TRBV7-8	13	TRBJ1-3	.	ASSFLGGAGNTIY
TRBV11-2	10	TRBJ2-7	.	ASADRGDEQY
TRBV9	15	TRBJ2-3	.	ASSVLAGPQTTDTQY
TRBV7-9	13	TRBJ2-1	.	SSSLALAGPNEQF
TRBV5-1	12	.	.	ASSPSGGGPEQY
TRBV28	14	TRBJ2-5	.	ASSLEASQGQETQY
TRBV5-1	12	TRBJ2-1	few	ASSTRDSTSEQF
TRBV11-1	16	TRBJ2-1	.	ASSSIQLAGLTYNEQF
TRBV29-1	11	TRBJ2-5	few	SEPTRGGPTQY
TRBV7-9	11	TRBJ1-5	.	ASSLEANQPQH
TRBV5-1	14	TRBJ1-1	.	ASSLGDNRGNTEAF
TRBV6-1	15	TRBJ1-2	.	ASSETRDRVGVYGYT
TRBV23-1	14	TRBJ2-2	.	ASSQSVHTNTGELF
TRBV27	13	TRBJ1-1	.	ASSLYGDPNTEAF
TRBV29-1	10	TRBJ2-1	.	SSGSGGFEQF